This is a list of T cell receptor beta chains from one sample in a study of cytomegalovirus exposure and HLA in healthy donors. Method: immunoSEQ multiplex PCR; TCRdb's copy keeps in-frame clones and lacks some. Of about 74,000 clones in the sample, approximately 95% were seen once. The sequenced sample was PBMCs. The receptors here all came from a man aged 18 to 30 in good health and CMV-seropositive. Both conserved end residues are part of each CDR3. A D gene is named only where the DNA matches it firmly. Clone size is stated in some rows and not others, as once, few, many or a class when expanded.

CDR3nt: TGTGCCAGCATTAGGGGCGAGCAGTACTTC
CDR3aa: CASIRGEQYF
d_gene: -
abundance: -
v_gene: TRBV2
j_gene: TRBJ2-7

CDR3nt: TGTGCCAGCAGCCCGATTCGACAGGGTGGTGAAAAACTGTTTTTT
CDR3aa: CASSPIRQGGEKLFF
d_gene: TRBD1
abundance: -
v_gene: TRBV27
j_gene: TRBJ1-4

CDR3nt: TGCGCCAGCAGTCAGCCAGGCACAGATACGCAGTATTTT
CDR3aa: CASSQPGTDTQYF
d_gene: -
abundance: -
v_gene: TRBV23-1
j_gene: TRBJ2-3

CDR3nt: TGTGCCAGCTCACCAGACCCGGGAGATACGCAGTATTTT
CDR3aa: CASSPDPGDTQYF
d_gene: -
abundance: -
v_gene: TRBV18
j_gene: TRBJ2-3

CDR3nt: TGTGCCAGCAGCCCCGAAATGGGACAGTACTACGAGCAGTACTTC
CDR3aa: CASSPEMGQYYEQYF
d_gene: TRBD1
abundance: -
v_gene: TRBV28
j_gene: TRBJ2-7

CDR3nt: TGCAGTGCTTTAGGGGACAGGGCCTACTTC
CDR3aa: CSALGDRAYF
d_gene: TRBD1
abundance: -
v_gene: TRBV20-1
j_gene: TRBJ2-7

CDR3nt: TGTGCCAGCAGCCGAAATAGCGGGACCGAAGATAGGTTCTTC
CDR3aa: CASSRNSGTEDRFF
d_gene: TRBD2
abundance: -
v_gene: TRBV5-4
j_gene: TRBJ2-1

CDR3nt: TGCGCCAGCAGCGGAGGCATGGACGAGCAGTACTTC
CDR3aa: CASSGGMDEQYF
d_gene: -
abundance: -
v_gene: TRBV5-1
j_gene: TRBJ2-7

CDR3nt: TGTGCCAGCAGTTACTCGTCTTTAACGGCCTACGAGCAGTACTTC
CDR3aa: CASSYSSLTAYEQYF
d_gene: -
abundance: -
v_gene: TRBV6-5
j_gene: TRBJ2-7

CDR3nt: TGTGCCATCAGTGAAGGTAGCGGGAGGGAGAACACCGGGGAGCTGTTTTTT
CDR3aa: CAISEGSGRENTGELFF
d_gene: TRBD2
abundance: -
v_gene: TRBV10-3
j_gene: TRBJ2-2

CDR3nt: TGTGCCAGCAGCTTAATAATGACAGGCCAAGAGACCCAGTACTTC
CDR3aa: CASSLIMTGQETQYF
d_gene: -
abundance: -
v_gene: TRBV11-2
j_gene: TRBJ2-5

CDR3nt: TGCGCCAGCAGCTTGGCCCAAGACAGCTTCATGCCGAACTATGGCTACACCTTC
CDR3aa: CASSLAQDSFMPNYGYTF
d_gene: -
abundance: once
v_gene: TRBV5-1
j_gene: TRBJ1-2

CDR3nt: TGTGCCAGCAAGCCCGTCTACTCTGGAAACACCATATATTTT
CDR3aa: CASKPVYSGNTIYF
d_gene: -
abundance: -
v_gene: TRBV2
j_gene: TRBJ1-3

CDR3nt: TGCGCCAGCAGCTTGTTAGCGGGAGATTACGAGCAGTACTTC
CDR3aa: CASSLLAGDYEQYF
d_gene: TRBD2
abundance: few
v_gene: TRBV5-1
j_gene: TRBJ2-7

CDR3nt: TGCGCCAGCAGCCTCGGACAGGGGAATGCTAATGAAAAACTGTTTTTT
CDR3aa: CASSLGQGNANEKLFF
d_gene: TRBD1
abundance: -
v_gene: TRBV4-1
j_gene: TRBJ1-4

CDR3nt: TGTGCCAGCAGTTTAGGACTAGCGGGAGTCTCCTACGAGCAGTACTTC
CDR3aa: CASSLGLAGVSYEQYF
d_gene: TRBD2
abundance: -
v_gene: TRBV28
j_gene: TRBJ2-7

CDR3nt: TGTGCCAGCCTTCGGTTCAGCGGGAGGGCTAGTTACAATGAGCAGTTCTTC
CDR3aa: CASLRFSGRASYNEQFF
d_gene: TRBD2
abundance: -
v_gene: TRBV28
j_gene: TRBJ2-1

CDR3nt: TGTGCCAGCAGCTTGATAGCGGGAGGGTTTGAAACCCAGTACTTC
CDR3aa: CASSLIAGGFETQYF
d_gene: TRBD2
abundance: once
v_gene: TRBV5-5
j_gene: TRBJ2-5

CDR3nt: TGTGCCAGCAGCTTAGTAGTCCCGGGAGAGCAGTACTTC
CDR3aa: CASSLVVPGEQYF
d_gene: -
abundance: -
v_gene: TRBV11-2
j_gene: TRBJ2-7

CDR3nt: TGTGCCAGCGAGGATTCCCCAGATACGCAGTATTTT
CDR3aa: CASEDSPDTQYF
d_gene: -
abundance: -
v_gene: TRBV6-1
j_gene: TRBJ2-3

CDR3nt: TGTGCCAGCAGCTTGGGGACGGGGACCGGGGAGCTGTTTTTT
CDR3aa: CASSLGTGTGELFF
d_gene: -
abundance: -
v_gene: TRBV5-6
j_gene: TRBJ2-2

CDR3nt: TGTGCCAGCAGCCAGGACAGGGGGCGTCAGCCCCAGCATTTT
CDR3aa: CASSQDRGRQPQHF
d_gene: TRBD1
abundance: -
v_gene: TRBV7-2
j_gene: TRBJ1-5

CDR3nt: TGTGCCAGCAGCGCTGACAGAGATCAGCCCCAGCATTTT
CDR3aa: CASSADRDQPQHF
d_gene: -
abundance: once
v_gene: TRBV7-2
j_gene: TRBJ1-5

CDR3nt: TGTGCCAGCAGCTTAGGACTCGTTGGCAGGGAACCGGGGGAGCTGTTTTTT
CDR3aa: CASSLGLVGREPGELFF
d_gene: -
abundance: -
v_gene: TRBV7-9
j_gene: TRBJ2-2

CDR3nt: TGTGCCAGCTCACAGAACCTGCGGACAGAGAACACTGAAGCTTTCTTT
CDR3aa: CASSQNLRTENTEAFF
d_gene: -
abundance: -
v_gene: TRBV18
j_gene: TRBJ1-1

CDR3nt: TGCAGCGTTGAATCAAGGGGCTTTCCCCGCCCCTCGTACAATGAGCAGTTCTTC
CDR3aa: CSVESRGFPRPSYNEQFF
d_gene: -
abundance: -
v_gene: TRBV29-1
j_gene: TRBJ2-1

CDR3nt: TGTGCCATCACCCGCGCGGGTCTGTCGGCCGGGGAGCTGTTTTTT
CDR3aa: CAITRAGLSAGELFF
d_gene: -
abundance: -
v_gene: TRBV10-3
j_gene: TRBJ2-2

CDR3nt: TGTGCCAGCAGCCATACGGTGAATGAGCAGTTCTTC
CDR3aa: CASSHTVNEQFF
d_gene: -
abundance: -
v_gene: TRBV14
j_gene: TRBJ2-1

CDR3nt: TGTGCCAGCAGCCCATGGGGCGGGATCGGCGGATATGAGCAGTTCTTC
CDR3aa: CASSPWGGIGGYEQFF
d_gene: -
abundance: -
v_gene: TRBV5-4
j_gene: TRBJ2-1

CDR3nt: TGTGCCAGCAGCGTAGCTGCGGGGAACACTGAAGCTTTCTTT
CDR3aa: CASSVAAGNTEAFF
d_gene: -
abundance: -
v_gene: TRBV9
j_gene: TRBJ1-1

CDR3nt: TGTGCCAGCAATGGAGGGGGAATGGCCGGGACTAGCGGGAACCCCTACAATGAGCAGTTCTTC
CDR3aa: CASNGGGMAGTSGNPYNEQFF
d_gene: TRBD2
abundance: once
v_gene: TRBV2
j_gene: TRBJ2-1